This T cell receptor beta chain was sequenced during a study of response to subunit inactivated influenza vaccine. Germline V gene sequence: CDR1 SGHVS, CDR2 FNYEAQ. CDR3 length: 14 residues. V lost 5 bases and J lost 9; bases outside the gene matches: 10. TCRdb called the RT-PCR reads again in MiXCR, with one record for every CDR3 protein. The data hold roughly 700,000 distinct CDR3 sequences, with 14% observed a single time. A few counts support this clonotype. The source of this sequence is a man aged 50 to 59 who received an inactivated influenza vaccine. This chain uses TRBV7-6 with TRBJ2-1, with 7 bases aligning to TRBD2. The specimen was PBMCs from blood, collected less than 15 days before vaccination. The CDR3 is CASSLRTREGEQFF. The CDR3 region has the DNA TGTGCCAGCAGCCTGAGGACTAGGGAGGGTGAGCAGTTCTTC.